This TCR beta chain was recorded in a study of T-cell memory formation after mild COVID-19. Study-level information: Among the donors, TCR clusters were largely specific to each donor.

This clonotype was recorded at least ten times. Its antigen is unidentified. Study outcomes and limitations: Clones that contracted from day 15 to 85 were balanced CD4/CD8, while later expanders leaned CD4+. Clones that contracted clustered mainly in CM and EM if CD4+ and in EMRA if CD8+.

Amplification by 5'RACE using constant-segment primers produced TCR alpha and TCR beta cDNA libraries that carried sample barcodes and UMIs. One entry per CDR3 protein results from TCRdb running MiXCR on the 5' RACE reads. Of approximately 350,000 distinct CDR3 sequences in the sample, roughly 13% were seen once. The sequenced material came from PBMCs or a T cell subset sorted from them (not recorded which). The sequence was obtained from a man in his late teens or twenties who had mild COVID-19 (a few samples of this study predate the infection). Cell type and time point are not known.

CDR3 loop: CASSSQGQGYGYTF. CDR3 coding DNA: TGTGCCAGCAGCTCCCAAGGACAGGGGTATGGCTACACCTTC. The genes are TRBV7-2 and TRBJ1-2; 9 bases map to TRBD1. The CDR3 is 14 amino acids. The trim removed 4 bases at V and 5 bases at J, leaving 5 bases unmatched. CDR1 and CDR2 from the germline V gene are SGHTA and FQGNSA.